This T cell receptor beta chain came from a study of T cells in Graves' hyperthyroidism and ophthalmopathy. Overall study results and limits: In blood, most of the thyroid clonotypes expanded above 0.001 were also present.

Researchers took RNA transcripts and amplified the TCR beta CDR3 regions from them. HTBI primers were used for first-round RT-PCR of the TCR CDR3. MiXCR, applied by TCRdb to the multiplex PCR reads, yields one record per CDR3 protein. This table holds around 300,000 distinct CDR3 sequences, 15% found once. Investigators excluded patients with uncontrolled infection, other autoimmune disease, pregnancy or lactation. 9 to 10 ml fresh peripheral blood yielded the PBMCs. This clonotype was seen a handful of times. Antigen unknown. Germline V gene sequence: CDR1 MNHNS, CDR2 SASEGT. This CDR3 has 15 residues. Trimming shortened V by 5 bases and J by 5 bases, and 15 bases separated the two germline ends.

Material for sequencing was blood. The chain joins TRBV6-1 to TRBJ2-2; D is possibly TRBD1 (6 bases). The receptor comes from a woman aged 50 to 60 with Graves' hyperthyroidism that later progressed to Graves' ophthalmopathy. This CDR3 is CASSSAQGPTGELFF. CDR3 bases: TGTGCCAGCAGTTCGGCACAGGGTCCAACCGGGGAGCTGTTTTTT.